This TCR beta chain was recovered during a study of OX40 agonist ivuxolimab in advanced cancers. This CDR3 is built from 18 residues. Germline V gene lookup returns CDR1 SGHRS and CDR2 YFSETQ. V was clipped by 2 bases and J by 0 bases; unmatched bases: 9. Notes on the study in general: The mean number of expanded clones was higher in CD8+ T cells than in CD4+.

Method: immunoSEQ multiplex PCR; TCRdb's copy keeps in-frame clones and lacks some. The data contain about 61,000 clones, approximately 86% of them seen just once; the ten biggest clones take up under 0.7%. Of note for this clone: Its antigen remains unknown.

The rearrangement joins TRBV5-1 to TRBJ2-3, with 10 positions matching TRBD2. This TCR derives from an adult with an advanced solid tumor such as melanoma, head and neck, liver or kidney cancer. The sample consisted of CD4+ or CD8+ T cells sorted from blood, taken in a trial of the OX40 agonist ivuxolimab. This CDR3 reads CASSFLASGGPSTDTQYF. As DNA, the CDR3 is TGCGCCAGCAGCTTTTTGGCTAGCGGGGGCCCTAGCACAGATACGCAGTATTTT.